The present T cell receptor (beta chain) was sequenced within a study of blood T cells in healthy people across ages. This clonotype has just a few counts. Its antigen is undetermined. It was with a sample-barcoded 5' primer and a J-beta primer mix that a second PCR of roughly 6 to 12 cycles was run. One entry per CDR3 protein, called by TCRdb with MiXCR from the 5' RACE reads. The sample includes some 1.4 million distinct CDR3 sequences, around two fifths of them seen just once. General study points: The fall in TCR beta diversity per million T cells was roughly linear with age.

The J segment lost 10 bases and the V segment lost 1 base, leaving 4 bases of the junction unmatched. This CDR3 spans 13 amino acids. Looked up from germline, CDR1 is SGHNT and CDR2 is YENEEA. V is TRBV11-3 and J is TRBJ2-1; 7 bases align to TRBD2. Specimen: blood. The receptor's source is a woman aged 18-35 years in good health. The CDR3, as DNA: TGTGCCAGCAGCTTAGGGTGGGGGGGGGAGCAGTTCTTC. This gives the protein CASSLGWGGEQFF.